This is a list of T cell receptor beta chains from one sample in a study of cytomegalovirus exposure and HLA in healthy donors. Here immunoSEQ multiplex PCR was the method, and the copy in TCRdb shows in-frame clones only, minus some. The sample yields under 150,000 clones, around 84% seen once. Sequencing input: PBMCs. The source is a woman aged 35 to 49 in good health and CMV-seronegative. Each CDR3 is given with its conserved first and last residue. The order of the fields is V gene, CDR3 length, clone size, J gene, D gene, CDR3 DNA, CDR3 protein. D genes are given only for firm matches. Clone size, where shown, is once, few, many, or a class for clones that have expanded.

TRBV19	16	few	TRBJ2-6	NA	TGTGCCAGTGCGCCCGTCGACAATACTGGGGCCAACGTCCTGACTTTC	CASAPVDNTGANVLTF
TRBV18	17	NA	TRBJ2-7	NA	TGTGCCAGCTCAAAAACTAGCTTCCGCCCCCTCTACTACGAGCAGTACTTC	CASSKTSFRPLYYEQYF
TRBV27	15	NA	TRBJ2-3	TRBD2	TGTGCCAGCAGTTTAGGGAGCGGGGAAACAGATACGCAGTATTTT	CASSLGSGETDTQYF
TRBV18	15	NA	TRBJ2-1	TRBD2	TGTGCCAGCTCACAAAATAGCGGGAGTGAGGATGAGCAGTTCTTC	CASSQNSGSEDEQFF
TRBV11-1	15	NA	TRBJ2-1	TRBD2	TGTGCCAGCAGCCCCGCGGCGGGAGCGACTGGAGAGCAGTTCTTC	CASSPAAGATGEQFF
TRBV7-9	15	NA	TRBJ2-7	TRBD1	TGTGCCAGCACCCCCCGCGGACAGGGGGAGTCCGAGCAGTACTTC	CASTPRGQGESEQYF
TRBV6-5	15	NA	TRBJ2-2	NA	TGTGCCAGCAGTTACTCTAATCAGGTGTCCGGGGAGCTGTTTTTT	CASSYSNQVSGELFF
TRBV5-1	15	NA	TRBJ2-6	NA	TGCGCCAGCAGCACCCACAGGGATGGGGCCAACGGCCTGACTTTC	CASSTHRDGANGLTF
TRBV12-5	18	NA	TRBJ1-2	NA	TGTGCTAGTGGTTTGGGAGGAGGACAGAGAGGCTCCCTCTATGGCTACACCTTC	CASGLGGGQRGSLYGYTF
TRBV5-4	15	NA	TRBJ2-2	TRBD2	TGTGCCAGCAGTTCACTAGCGGGAGACACCGGGGAGCTGTTTTTT	CASSSLAGDTGELFF
TRBV28	16	NA	TRBJ2-2	TRBD2	TGTGCCAGCACCTCCCAGGGCGGGAGTACCTCCGGGGAGCTGTTTTTT	CASTSQGGSTSGELFF
TRBV5-1	17	NA	TRBJ2-1	TRBD2	TGCGCCAGCAGCTTGGTGCTAGCGGCAAAGTCCTACAATGAGCAGTTCTTC	CASSLVLAAKSYNEQFF
TRBV4-2	17	NA	TRBJ2-7	TRBD2	TGTGCCAGCAGCCAAGGGGGGGCTAGCGGGAGGGCCCACGAGCAGTACTTC	CASSQGGASGRAHEQYF